What follows are 15 T cell receptor beta chains derived from one specimen sequenced in a study of T-cell memory formation after mild COVID-19 (dated by TCRdb to about 2021). Receptor libraries were prepared by 5' RACE. The instrument given in TCRdb is Illumina NovaSeq 6000. TCRdb handled the public reads itself, with Q25 trimming in fastp and clone calling in MiXCR, and kept productive beta chains. One record per CDR3 amino acid sequence lists the most common genes and DNA. This sample has around 340,000 distinct CDR3 sequences in its table, and roughly an eighth of those were observed once. Jointly, the top ten make up around a fifth of the sample. The sample taken for sequencing was PBMCs or a T cell subset sorted from them (not recorded which). The receptors stem from a man in his late teens or twenties who had mild COVID-19 (a few samples of this study predate the infection). The sample titles of this study are shuffled in the database, so cell type and time point are left out; the donor was told from shared clones.

This chain connects TRBV7-9 to TRBJ2-5; no firm D call. The V end lost 5 bases, the J end lost 5 bases, and 18 bases lay between the germline ends. The CDR3 loop spans 15 amino acids. Germline CDR1 SEHNR, CDR2 FQNEAQ (reference sequence). CDR3 DNA sequence: TGTGCCAGCAGCGGAGACCTCGGGCCGACGGAGACCCAGTACTTC. Translating it yields CASSGDLGPTETQYF.

This clonotype was counted only a few times. This sequence joins TRBV4-1 and TRBJ1-6; a possible D gene is TRBD1 (5 bases). CDR1 and CDR2 from the germline V gene are MGHRA and YSYEKL. V lost 4 bases to trimming and J lost 7 bases, with 17 bases between them. The CDR3 has 16 residues. The CDR3 nucleotides are TGCGCCAGCAGCCTCAGAGACCGGGACGGAAATTCACCCCTCCACTTT. Its protein product is CASSLRDRDGNSPLHF.

The chain couples TRBV6-5 to TRBJ2-1, with 10 positions matching TRBD2. The CDR3 has 15 residues. The V segment lost 6 bases and the J segment 8 bases; nucleotides outside the gene matches: 10. Germline CDR1 and CDR2: MNHEY and SVGAGI. In DNA form, the CDR3 reads TGTGCCAGCAGCCTCAGTTCTAGCGGGGGTGATGAGCAGTTCTTC. This translates into CASSLSSSGGDEQFF.

The chain couples TRBV11-1 to TRBJ2-1; perhaps TRBD1 as D (6 bases). V was pared by 5 bases and J by 0 bases, with 14 bases between. Germline CDR1 and CDR2: SGHAT and FQDESV (reference sequence). This CDR3 region has 16 residues. CDR3 protein: CASSMGHWSSYNEQFF. In DNA form, the CDR3 reads TGTGCCAGCAGCATGGGACATTGGTCCTCCTACAATGAGCAGTTCTTC.

This clonotype was counted a few times. The V call is TRBV7-2, the J call TRBJ2-2; weak D call: TRBD1 (6 bases). Germline-derived CDR1 and CDR2 are SGHTA and FQGNSA. This CDR3 is 15 amino acids long. The V gene lost 5 bases and the J gene lost 2 bases, with 12 bases spanning the gap. The CDR3 spells CASSIRQVNTGELFF. In nucleotides, the CDR3 is TGTGCCAGCAGCATCCGACAGGTTAACACCGGGGAGCTGTTTTTT.

The gene calls are TRBV6-1 and TRBJ1-5, with D possibly matching TRBD1 (5 bases). CDR1 is MNHNS, CDR2 SASEGT, per germline. Trimming cost V 7 bases and J 0 bases, with 13 bases left between them. The CDR3 extends over 15 amino acids. The CDR3 protein is CASTPTEPSNQPQHF. CDR3 coding DNA: TGTGCCAGCACCCCGACAGAACCTAGCAATCAGCCCCAGCATTTT.

V is TRBV12-3 or TRBV12-4 and J is TRBJ1-1; 7 bases are shared with TRBD1. This CDR3 region has 16 residues. The V segment lost 5 bases and the J segment 0 bases; nucleotides outside the gene matches: 9. CDR3 DNA: TGTGCCAGCAGTACCCTAACAGGGGAGCTGAACACTGAAGCTTTCTTT. This sequence encodes CASSTLTGELNTEAFF.

This clonotype was picked up many times. The CDR3 DNA sequence: TGTGCCAGCAGCTTCCGTGACAGGGTGAACATTCAGTACTTC. Its protein is CASSFRDRVNIQYF. The chain links TRBV7-8 to TRBJ2-4; 7 bases map to TRBD1. The CDR3 loop spans 14 amino acids. The V and J ends lost 3 bases and 7 bases, in that order; junction bases with no gene match: 6. Germline CDR1 and CDR2: SGHVS and FQNEAQ.

The chain joins TRBV25-1 to TRBJ1-2; D perhaps matches TRBD1 (6 bases). The CDR3 sequence is 14 residues long. Germline V gives CDR1 MGHDK, CDR2 SYGVNS. The ends were cut back, 6 bases at V and 6 bases at J, with 17 bases in the middle. In nucleotides, the CDR3 is TGTGCCAGCAGCGTCCGAGACAGGATACATGGCTACACCTTC. Translation: CASSVRDRIHGYTF.

On this clonotype itself: The junction and the germline gene differ at one end; a read error may be behind it. The chain combines TRBV19 with TRBJ1-5; D not certain. CDR1 is LNHDA and CDR2 is SQIVND in the germline V gene (reference sequence). CDR3 length: 15 amino acids. The CDR3 DNA sequence: TGTGCCAGTAGTCCCGGGGATTCGAGCAATCAGACCCAGCATTTT. Protein sequence: CASSPGDSSNQTQHF. The full variable domain, its missing parts supplied by reference TRBV19 and TRBJ1-5, is DGGITQSPKYLFRKEGQNVTLSCEQNLNHDAMYWYRQDPGQGLRLIYYSQIVNDFQKGDIAEGYSVSREKKESFPLTVTSAQKNPTAFYLCASSPGDSSNQTQHFGDGTRLSIL.

The J gene is TRBJ2-7, the V gene TRBV12-3 or TRBV12-4; D might be TRBD2 (5 bases). The germline V and J ends were trimmed by 7 bases and 3 bases, with 13 bases remaining between them. The CDR3 loop spans 13 amino acids. Here the CDR3 reads CASTSHGLYEQYF. CDR3 in DNA: TGTGCCAGCACGTCACACGGACTCTACGAGCAGTACTTC.

This rearrangement joins TRBV18 to TRBJ1-1; D perhaps matches TRBD1 (6 bases). The ends were cut back, 2 bases at V and 2 bases at J, with 15 bases in the middle. This CDR3 contains 16 residues. Germline V gene data show CDR1 as KGHSH and CDR2 as LQKENI. CDR3 coding DNA: TGTGCCAGCTCACCAGGGGGGGGGCGGATAAACACTGAAGCTTTCTTT. Translation: CASSPGGGRINTEAFF. The variable domain in full, with the rest retrieved from reference TRBV18 and TRBJ1-1, is NAGVMQNPRHLVRRRGQEARLRCSPMKGHSHVYWYRQLPEEGLKFMVYLQKENIIDESGMPKERFSAEFPKEGPSILRIQQVVRGDSAAYFCASSPGGGRINTEAFFGQGTRLTVV.

This clonotype has just a few counts. The chain couples TRBV11-2 to TRBJ2-1; TRBD2 matches 9 bases. J was trimmed by 6 bases and V by 4 bases; bases with no gene match: 7. Per germline, CDR1 SGHAT and CDR2 FQNNGV. The CDR3 spans 15 residues. CDR3 sequence reads: CASSYSSGAINEQFF. The CDR3 DNA reads TGTGCCAGCAGCTATTCTAGCGGGGCGATCAATGAGCAGTTCTTC.

This clonotype has ten or more counts. The chain joins TRBV7-2 to TRBJ2-3, with 7 nucleotides matching TRBD2. Per germline, CDR1 SGHTA and CDR2 FQGNSA. CDR3 size: 15 residues. J lost 2 bases, V lost 3 bases, and 5 bases had no gene match. The CDR3 sequence: CASSFNGGTTDTQYF. The CDR3 DNA reads as TGTGCCAGCAGCTTCAACGGGGGGACCACAGATACGCAGTATTTT. The full variable domain, rest sourced from reference TRBV7-2 and TRBJ2-3, is GAGVSQSPSNKVTEKGKDVELRCDPISGHTALYWYRQSLGQGLEFLIYFQGNSAPDKSGLPSDRFSAERTGGSVSTLTIQRTQQEDSAVYLCASSFNGGTTDTQYFGPGTRLTVL.

This chain connects TRBV7-3 to TRBJ2-3; 11 nucleotides match TRBD2. CDR3 length: 15 residues. The germline V gene has CDR1 SGHTA and CDR2 FQGTGA. V lost 6 bases, J lost 6 bases, and 8 bases stayed unmatched. CDR3 protein: CASSRTSGSSDTQYF. The CDR3 region has the DNA TGTGCCAGCAGTCGGACTAGCGGGTCCTCCGATACGCAGTATTTT.